A selection of T cell receptor beta chains follows, all from one sample in a study of blood T cells in healthy people across ages. TCRdb fed the 5' RACE reads into MiXCR, producing one record per CDR3 protein. Of about 720,000 distinct CDR3 sequences listed, 22% are singletons. The specimen sequenced was blood. All receptors derive from a man aged 65 to 79 in good health. CDR3s include the opening cysteine and the closing phenylalanine or tryptophan. The D gene is left open where the match is weak. Clone size is stated in some rows and not others, as once, few, many or a class when expanded.

>14|TRBV3-1|.|few|TRBJ2-5
CASSSRGGQETQYF
TGTGCCAGCAGCTCCAGGGGGGGCCAAGAGACCCAGTACTTC
>14|TRBV4-3|TRBD2|.|TRBJ2-4
CASSRGTSGNIQYF
TGCGCCAGCAGCCGCGGGACTAGCGGAAACATTCAGTACTTC
>13|TRBV10-3|.|.|TRBJ2-1
CAIKSRDLGEQFF
TGTGCCATCAAATCCAGGGATCTCGGTGAGCAGTTCTTC
>15|TRBV5-1|TRBD1|many|TRBJ1-1
CASSQTQGRNTEAFF
TGCGCCAGCAGCCAAACACAGGGGCGGAACACTGAAGCTTTCTTT
>14|TRBV5-6|.|.|TRBJ1-2
CASSLSGQPLGYTF
TGTGCCAGCAGCTTGTCTGGGCAGCCTCTTGGCTACACCTTC
>12|TRBV5-1|.|many|TRBJ2-5
CASSFSGETQYF
TGTGCCAGCAGCTTTTCCGGGGAGACCCAGTACTTC
>17|TRBV5-5|.|few|TRBJ2-6
CASSLGRATPGANVLTF
TGTGCCAGCAGCTTGGGCAGAGCTACTCCTGGGGCCAACGTCCTGACTTTC
>17|TRBV7-9|TRBD1|.|TRBJ2-5
CASSRHPTGLNQETQYF
TGTGCCAGCAGCCGACACCCGACAGGGTTGAACCAAGAGACCCAGTACTTC
>13|TRBV24-1|TRBD2|.|TRBJ2-5
CATSLAGALTQYF
TGTGCCACCAGTCTAGCGGGAGCTTTGACCCAGTACTTC
>14|TRBV3-1|.|.|TRBJ1-2
CASSQGQERGGYTF
TGTGCCAGCAGCCAAGGACAGGAACGGGGTGGCTACACCTTC
>14|TRBV20-1|.|.|TRBJ2-3
CSASGRLSTDTQYF
TGCAGTGCTAGCGGCAGGCTAAGCACAGATACGCAGTATTTT
>18|TRBV28|TRBD2|.|TRBJ2-2
CASKRTSGGASRTGELFF
TGTGCCAGTAAAAGGACCAGCGGGGGGGCAAGTCGCACCGGGGAGCTGTTTTTT
>17|TRBV27|.|few|TRBJ2-1
CASSRPSGRAGLDEQFF
TGTGCCAGCAGTCGCCCCTCCGGACGGGCAGGTTTGGATGAGCAGTTCTTC
>16|TRBV9|TRBD2|.|TRBJ2-3
CASSVVAGEITDTQYF
TGTGCCAGCAGCGTAGTAGCGGGGGAGATCACAGATACGCAGTATTTT
>12|TRBV29-1|.|few|TRBJ2-1
CSFFGASDEQFF
TGCAGTTTCTTCGGGGCTTCGGATGAGCAGTTCTTC
>15|TRBV28|.|.|TRBJ1-5
CASSSAGGPNQPQHF
TGTGCCAGCAGTTCCGCGGGAGGGCCCAATCAGCCCCAGCATTTT
>14|TRBV12-3/TRBV12-4|.|once|TRBJ2-5
CASSSFNGPETQYF
TGTGCCAGCAGTAGTTTTAACGGTCCGGAGACCCAGTACTTC
>15|TRBV29-1|.|few|TRBJ1-1
CSVEDNGWGRTEAFF
TGCAGCGTTGAAGACAACGGCTGGGGTAGGACTGAAGCTTTCTTT
>15|TRBV28|TRBD2|few|TRBJ2-3
CASIGLADYTDTQYF
TGTGCCAGCATAGGACTAGCGGACTACACAGATACGCAGTATTTT
>14|TRBV11-3|.|.|TRBJ2-5
CASSNGWGGETQYF
TGTGCCAGCAGCAACGGTTGGGGAGGAGAGACCCAGTACTTC
>17|TRBV6-2/TRBV6-3|TRBD2|few|TRBJ2-3
CASSPGVAGVFPNTQYF
TGTGCCAGCAGTCCCGGGGTAGCGGGAGTGTTCCCAAATACGCAGTATTTT
>16|TRBV2|TRBD2|few|TRBJ2-2
CASSDDRAGFAGELFF
TGTGCCAGCAGTGACGATAGAGCGGGGTTTGCCGGGGAGCTGTTTTTT
>15|TRBV6-2/TRBV6-3|TRBD1|many|TRBJ1-2
CASSSPPGTGNGYTF
TGTGCCAGCAGTTCCCCCCCCGGGACAGGGAATGGCTACACCTTC
>13|TRBV27|TRBD1|many|TRBJ2-1
CASRRTGSNEQFF
TGTGCCAGCAGAAGGACAGGGTCCAATGAGCAGTTCTTC
>14|TRBV30|TRBD2|few|TRBJ2-1
CAWRALAGLNEQFF
TGTGCCTGGAGGGCCCTAGCGGGACTCAATGAGCAGTTCTTC
>14|TRBV6-5|TRBD1|few|TRBJ2-5
CTSSYRGQGATQYF
TGTACCAGCAGTTACCGCGGGCAGGGGGCGACCCAGTACTTC
>15|TRBV5-1|.|many|TRBJ2-3
CASSLEVPGTDTQYF
TGCGCCAGCAGCTTGGAAGTGCCCGGGACAGATACGCAGTATTTT
>13|TRBV18|TRBD1|.|TRBJ1-5
CASSGTGDQPQHF
TGTGCCAGCTCCGGGACAGGGGATCAGCCCCAGCATTTT
>14|TRBV10-3|TRBD2|once|TRBJ2-3
CAIGPSGSTDTQYF
TGTGCCATCGGCCCTAGCGGGAGCACAGATACGCAGTATTTT
>13|TRBV24-1|.|few|TRBJ1-5
CATQQDSNQPQHF
TGTGCCACCCAACAGGATAGCAATCAGCCCCAGCATTTT
>15|TRBV3-1|.|.|TRBJ2-7
CASSQGTAQEHEQYF
TGTGCCAGCAGCCAAGGAACAGCCCAGGAGCACGAGCAGTACTTC
>15|TRBV12-3/TRBV12-4|.|.|TRBJ1-1
CASSLNPSLNTEAFF
TGTGCCAGCAGTTTAAACCCCAGTTTGAACACTGAAGCTTTCTTT
>14|TRBV6-1|.|few|TRBJ2-2
CASLRQVYTGELFF
TGTGCCAGCTTAAGACAGGTTTACACCGGGGAGCTGTTTTTT
>11|TRBV29-1|.|.|TRBJ2-5
CSDRQVETQYF
TGCAGCGACCGACAGGTTGAGACCCAGTACTTC
>15|TRBV5-4|TRBD2|few|TRBJ2-5
CASQDKRGDQETQYF
TGTGCCAGCCAAGACAAGCGGGGGGACCAAGAGACCCAGTACTTC
>13|TRBV7-9|.|many|TRBJ2-5
CASSFVAPETQYF
TGTGCCAGCAGCTTCGTCGCTCCTGAGACCCAGTACTTC
>16|TRBV4-2|TRBD2|.|TRBJ2-3
CASSQVKAGTTDTQYF
TGTGCCAGCAGCCAAGTAAAAGCGGGGACTACAGATACGCAGTATTTT
>16|TRBV4-2|.|.|TRBJ2-6
CASSQDVGAGANVLTF
TGTGCCAGCAGCCAAGATGTTGGAGCTGGGGCCAACGTCCTGACTTTC
>15|TRBV2|TRBD2|.|TRBJ2-7
CASNSPGLAWYEQYF
TGTGCCAGCAACTCTCCGGGACTAGCGTGGTACGAGCAGTACTTC
>13|TRBV20-1|.|many|TRBJ2-3
CSARVQSTDTQYF
TGCAGTGCTAGAGTACAGAGCACAGATACGCAGTATTTT
>15|TRBV27|TRBD2|.|TRBJ2-2
CASSSPWGGTGELFF
TGTGCCAGCAGTTCTCCTTGGGGGGGGACCGGGGAGCTGTTTTTT
>14|TRBV12-3/TRBV12-4|.|many|TRBJ2-5
CASSDTTGFETQYF
TGTGCCAGCTCGGACACAACGGGATTTGAGACCCAGTACTTC
>14|TRBV20-1|.|few|TRBJ2-1
CSALPISSYNEQFF
TGCAGTGCTCTCCCTATTAGCTCCTACAATGAGCAGTTCTTC
>14|TRBV15|.|few|TRBJ2-2
CATSRVASGGELFF
TGTGCCACCAGCAGAGTTGCATCTGGCGGGGAGCTGTTTTTT
>16|TRBV5-5|TRBD1|few|TRBJ2-3
CASSSSSTGGTDTQYF
TGTGCCAGCAGCTCCTCATCTACAGGGGGGACAGATACGCAGTATTTT
>17|TRBV13|TRBD2|.|TRBJ2-3
CASSSHGSGGAGDTQYF
TGTGCCAGCAGCTCCCATGGAAGCGGGGGGGCTGGAGATACGCAGTATTTT
>15|TRBV25-1|.|.|TRBJ2-3
CASSESVGSTDTQYF
TGTGCCAGCAGTGAATCGGTGGGCAGCACAGATACGCAGTATTTT
>15|TRBV12-3/TRBV12-4|.|few|TRBJ2-7
CASSFQAGGVGEQYF
TGTGCCAGCAGTTTTCAGGCAGGTGGGGTCGGCGAGCAGTACTTC
>14|TRBV12-3/TRBV12-4|.|few|TRBJ2-3
CASSFVAGLDTQYF
TGTGCCAGCAGTTTTGTTGCGGGGTTAGATACGCAGTATTTT